This TCR beta chain was captured by sequencing in a study of blood T cell repertoires in COVID-19. Across the whole study: Sources were T cells, B-cell-depleted T cells, or PBMCs; the material itself was cDNA or gDNA.

TCRdb's copy holds only in-frame clones and misses some; the assay was immunoSEQ multiplex PCR. The top ten clones hold approximately 10% of a sample with approximately 320,000 clones, just under 90% of them seen once. Trimming left V 3 bases short and J 8 bases short, with 14 bases between. The germline CDR1 and CDR2 sequences are MNHEY and SMNVEV (reference sequence). This CDR3 is 15 amino acids long. Sequencing was carried out using peripheral blood. The source is a woman aged 30 to 39 with COVID-19, enrolled during active disease. The genes are TRBV27 and TRBJ1-6; a weak D match, TRBD1 (6 bases). The CDR3 bases are TGTGCCAGCAGTTTTAATCAGGGGTCGGATTCACCCCTCCACTTT. Protein sequence: CASSFNQGSDSPLHF.